A single sample gave rise to the 15 T cell receptor beta chains below, sequenced in a study of HIV-infected patients and healthy controls. Whole blood was used without fractionation, so all unsorted peripheral T cells were included. Approximately 500 ng RNA was reverse transcribed with alpha and beta constant-region primers. Each of the alpha and beta chains got its own library through chain-specific third strand synthesis with indices. TCRdb reanalysed the 5' RACE reads using MiXCR and keeps one entry per CDR3 protein. The sample yields tens of thousands of distinct CDR3 sequences, 8.5% to 9% seen once. The sequenced sample consisted of blood. All receptors derive from an adult in good health.

This clonotype was found many times. The chain employs TRBV2 and TRBJ2-1; D is unclear. CDR3 size: 11 residues. V shed 4 bases and J shed 4 bases, with 2 bases lying between them. In germline, CDR1 is SNHLY, CDR2 FYNNEI. The CDR3 is CASSGYNEQFF. CDR3 in DNA: TGTGCCAGCAGTGGTTACAATGAGCAGTTCTTC.

The chain uses TRBV18 and TRBJ2-3; 10 nucleotides line up with TRBD1. The CDR3 is 13 amino acids. Looked up from germline, CDR1 is KGHSH and CDR2 is LQKENI. The J segment lost 7 bases and the V segment lost 6 bases, leaving 4 bases of the junction unmatched. The CDR3 DNA sequence: TGTGCCAGCTCGGGACAGGGGTCTAATACGCAGTATTTT. Its protein is CASSGQGSNTQYF.

This clonotype was found many times. CDR3 loop: CASSPRRGADSPLHF. The CDR3 DNA sequence: TGTGCCAGCAGTCCCCGGAGGGGGGCGGATTCACCCCTCCACTTT. The chain combines TRBV12-3 or TRBV12-4 with TRBJ1-6; D might be TRBD1 (6 bases). V lost 5 bases to trimming and J lost 8 bases, with 16 bases between them. This CDR3 comprises 15 residues.

This clonotype is medium-sized. V and J are TRBV2 and TRBJ2-6; the D is unclear. The CDR3 is made up of 15 amino acids. The germline V gene encodes CDR1 SNHLY and CDR2 FYNNEI. V lost 1 base and J lost 0, with 4 bases in between. The CDR3 reads CASSEDFSGANVLTF. In nucleotides, the CDR3 is TGTGCCAGCAGTGAAGACTTCTCTGGGGCCAACGTCCTGACTTTC.

This clonotype was recorded at least ten times. The gene calls are TRBV29-1 and TRBJ2-5; D not resolved. Germline CDR1 reads SQVTM; CDR2 reads ANQGSEA. CDR3 length: 12 residues. V shed 8 bases and J shed 4 bases, with 14 bases lying between them. CDR3 amino acids: CSILGRPETQYF. CDR3 DNA: TGCAGCATCCTAGGACGGCCAGAGACCCAGTACTTC.

This clonotype was found many times. The V call is TRBV11-2, the J call TRBJ1-1; 9 bases agree with TRBD1. V lost 3 bases, J lost 6 bases, and 14 bases stayed unmatched. The germline V gene encodes CDR1 SGHAT and CDR2 FQNNGV. This CDR3 region has 17 residues. The CDR3 DNA sequence: TGTGCCAGCAGCTTCCGGACAGGGGAGGGCATGAGGGCTGAAGCTTTCTTT. Translating gives CASSFRTGEGMRAEAFF.

This clonotype showed up many times. This rearrangement joins TRBV14 to TRBJ2-7, with D maybe TRBD1 (5 bases). Germline V gene data show CDR1 as SGHDN and CDR2 as FVKESK. The V and J ends lost 0 bases and 0 bases respectively, with 15 bases between them. This CDR3 has 17 residues. The CDR3 region is CASSQDPPGYSSYEQYF. The CDR3 nucleotides read TGTGCCAGCAGCCAAGATCCGCCAGGGTACAGCTCCTACGAGCAGTACTTC.

This clonotype was counted many times. The genes are TRBV5-1 and TRBJ1-1, with D uncertain. The CDR3 runs 13 residues. Germline-derived CDR1 and CDR2 are SGHRS and YFSETQ. Trimming cost V 2 bases and J 1 base, with 6 bases left between them. This CDR3 is CASSFAGNTEAFF. DNA of the CDR3: TGCGCCAGCAGCTTCGCAGGGAACACTGAAGCTTTCTTT. Variable domain in full (rest from reference TRBV5-1 and TRBJ1-1): KAGVTQTPRYLIKTRGQQVTLSCSPISGHRSVSWYQQTPGQGLQFLFEYFSETQRNKGNFPGRFSGRQFSNSRSEMNVSTLELGDSALYLCASSFAGNTEAFFGQGTRLTVV.

This clonotype rates as medium-sized (0.01 to 0.1%). The CDR3 loop reads CAISESASGELSYNEQFF. The DNA for the CDR3 is TGTGCCATCAGTGAGTCGGCTAGCGGGGAGCTCAGCTACAATGAGCAGTTCTTC. The chain combines TRBV10-3 with TRBJ2-1; TRBD2 agrees at 9 bases. CDR3 length: 18 residues. V lost 0 bases to trimming and J lost 3 bases; unmatched junction nucleotides: 9. Germline CDR1 reads ENHRY; CDR2 reads SYGVKD.

Ten or more counts support this clonotype. The CDR3 reads CASSSVVASGRQTQYF. The CDR3 bases are TGTGCCAGCAGCTCCGTTGTGGCTAGCGGTAGGCAGACCCAGTACTTC. The chain combines TRBV7-2 with TRBJ2-5; 7 nucleotides match TRBD2. V trimming: 4 bases; J trimming: 6 bases; junction bases outside the gene matches: 14. Per germline, CDR1 SGHTA and CDR2 FQGNSA. The CDR3 totals 16 residues.

The chain combines TRBV29-1 with TRBJ2-2; possible D gene TRBD2, 6 bases. The CDR3 is 17 residues long. In germline, CDR1 is SQVTM, CDR2 ANQGSEA. Trimming pared 0 bases from V and 1 base from J, leaving 15 bases between. Here the CDR3 reads CSVEDWGRGENTGELFF. CDR3 DNA: TGCAGCGTTGAAGATTGGGGACGCGGGGAGAACACCGGGGAGCTGTTTTTT.

This clonotype has at least ten counts. V and J are TRBV9 and TRBJ1-4, with D possibly being TRBD1 (5 bases). Trimming removed 0 bases from V and 7 bases from J, with 10 bases in between. Germline-derived CDR1 and CDR2 are SGDLS and YYNGEE. The CDR3 contains 14 residues. The CDR3 is CASSVVPGSEKLFF. In DNA, the CDR3 is TGTGCCAGCAGCGTAGTCCCAGGGTCTGAAAAACTGTTTTTT.

This clonotype was counted ten times or more. The chain recombines TRBV28 with TRBJ1-4; D gene ambiguous. CDR3 length: 14 amino acids. V was clipped by 3 bases and J by 8 bases, with 13 bases between them. Germline V gene data show CDR1 as MDHEN and CDR2 as SYDVKM. CDR3 amino acids: CASSFSQDWEKLFF. DNA of the CDR3: TGTGCCAGCAGTTTTTCGCAGGACTGGGAAAAACTGTTTTTT.

This clonotype was seen more than once but under ten times. The V gene is TRBV5-1, the J gene TRBJ2-5, with D uncertain. Germline CDR1 SGHRS, CDR2 YFSETQ. This CDR3 comprises 16 residues. The V end lost 3 bases, the J end lost 2 bases, and 17 bases lay between the germline ends. The CDR3 here is CASSSASWARQETQYF. The CDR3 DNA follows: TGCGCCAGCAGCTCCGCTAGTTGGGCCCGTCAAGAGACCCAGTACTTC.

This clonotype was counted many times. The V and J genes are TRBV12-3 or TRBV12-4 and TRBJ2-1; 12 bases fit TRBD2. Trimming at V came to 3 bases and at J to 10 bases, leaving 7 bases not matched to a gene. This CDR3 has 15 residues. Written as DNA, the CDR3 is TGTGCCAGCAGTTTTATGGGACTAGCGGGCCCAGAGCAGTTCTTC. It is translated as CASSFMGLAGPEQFF.